This T cell receptor (beta chain) appears in the sequencing data of a study of identical twins. V shed 4 bases, J shed 8 bases, and the junction held 11 bases outside the gene matches. The CDR3 is 16 amino acids. Germline V gene data show CDR1 as KGHDR and CDR2 as SFDVKD. Unique molecular identifiers were present on cDNA, and template switching added a universal primer site. TCRdb itself ran the 5' RACE reads through MiXCR, one entry per CDR3 protein. The sample includes hundreds of thousands of distinct CDR3 sequences, roughly an eighth seen only once; the top ten take roughly 1.5%. This clonotype was detected a few times. What it recognizes is unknown. Study-wide points: Among monozygotic twins, out-of-frame TCR alpha sharing exceeded what models predicted. Memory repertoires showed no such pattern, whereas abundant cord blood beta clonotypes carried fewer insertions. An excess of low generation probability was shown by twin-shared out-of-frame alpha sequences.

This sample was shared with a second study, whose subject was yellow fever vaccine responses in identical twins.

The genes are TRBV24-1 and TRBJ2-1; 9 positions match TRBD2. Sequenced input: PBMCs. This TCR derives from a woman aged 18-29 years in good health. The CDR3: CATSDSSGLAWDEQFF. Written as DNA, the CDR3 is TGTGCCACCAGTGACTCCTCGGGACTAGCCTGGGATGAGCAGTTCTTC.